The sequence of this T cell receptor (beta chain) was determined in a study of vaccination and CD4 T cells after COVID-19. About the research overall: Overlapping spike peptides served as the stimulus for the cells. These peptides came from SARS-CoV-2 and from the common cold coronaviruses HCoV-NL63, HCoV-OC43 and HCoV-229E.

V was shortened by 6 bases and J by 10 bases, with 18 bases between the two germline ends. This CDR3 comprises 13 residues. Note on this clonotype: Its cognate antigen is unknown.

Treatment in this sample: roughly ten-day PBMC culture with coronavirus spike peptide pools or control peptides (ViraFEST assay). From the unexposed donor, CD4+ T cells were collected ahead of the COVID-19 pandemic (2011-2018). After expanding antigen-specific T cells with peptide pools, ViraFEST sequenced their TCRs. IL-2 (around 9.1 IU/ml) and peptide pools (about 9.4 ug/ml) were added to cultures of under 2.5 million PBMCs per well. With the Oncomine TCR Beta short-read assay, DNA from cultured CD4+ T cells was sequenced. TCRdb re-analysed the PCR reads in MiXCR, keeping a single row per CDR3 protein. The sample shows more than 8,500 distinct CDR3 sequences, roughly 60% of them seen only once.

The TCR comes from a human donor in good health. Sequenced sample: CD4+ T cells from blood, cultured in vitro. This chain uses TRBV12-3 or TRBV12-4 with TRBJ1-1; TRBD1 is a possible D gene (5 bases). As DNA, the CDR3 is TGTGCCAGCAGCCACCGACGGCAGGGTATAGCTTTCTTT. Translated: CASSHRRQGIAFF.